The 7 T cell receptor beta chains presented below share a single source sample, sequenced in a study of blood T cell repertoires in COVID-19. Clones were sequenced by immunoSEQ multiplex PCR, and TCRdb holds only the in-frame ones, with some missing. The data hold 350,000 to 450,000 clones, with 70% to 90% observed a single time. Material for sequencing was peripheral blood. These receptors came from a woman in her sixties with COVID-19, enrolled during active disease.

The chain carries TRBV3-1 (or the pseudogene TRBV3-2) and TRBJ1-3; 7 positions match TRBD1. Trimming cost V 4 bases and J 0 bases; bases outside gene matches: 15. The CDR3 has 19 amino acids. Germline V lookup: CDR1 LGHDT, CDR2 YNNKEL (reference sequence). The CDR3 loop is CASSLRGTATYPSGNTIYF. CDR3 coding DNA: TGTGCCAGCAGCCTAAGGGGGACAGCCACTTATCCCTCTGGAAACACCATATATTTT.

J is TRBJ1-1 and V is TRBV6-6; the D gene is possibly TRBD1 (6 bases). The CDR3 consists of 15 residues. Germline V gene data show CDR1 as MNHNY and CDR2 as SVGAGI (reference sequence). V lost 11 bases, J lost 4 bases, and 23 bases lay in between. The CDR3 bases are TGTGCCTCTGGGAACGGGGGGGCTGGGGGCACTGAAGCTTTCTTT. Its translation: CASGNGGAGGTEAFF.

This clone was found a few times. The chain has TRBV19 and TRBJ2-1; the match to TRBD1 covers 11 bases. Germline CDR1 is LNHDA and CDR2 is SQIVND (reference sequence). The V gene end was trimmed by 0 bases and the J gene end by 3 bases; junction bases not matched to a gene: 7. The CDR3 extends over 18 amino acids. The CDR3 DNA is TGTGCCAGTAGTATAGATCTATTCGGGACAGGGGGCTACAATGAGCAGTTCTTC. Translation gives CASSIDLFGTGGYNEQFF.

This chain uses TRBV6-2 or TRBV6-3 with TRBJ2-7, with a tentative D call TRBD2 (6 bases). This CDR3 comprises 15 residues. CDR1 is MNHEY, CDR2 SVGEGT, per germline. Between the trimmed V and J ends, which lost 4 bases and 6 bases, there was a span of 19 bases. This chain's CDR3 is CASSSPPGLASEQYF. CDR3 sequence (DNA): TGTGCCAGCAGTTCGCCCCCGGGACTGGCAAGCGAGCAGTACTTC.

V usage is TRBV5-1 and J usage is TRBJ1-4; weak D call: TRBD1 (5 bases). Trimming took 4 bases from V and 0 from J, leaving 10 bases between them. From germline, CDR1 is SGHRS and CDR2 YFSETQ. The length of the CDR3 is 15 residues. In DNA, the CDR3 is TGCGCCAGCAGCAGGATGACAGCAACTAATGAAAAACTGTTTTTT. Protein product: CASSRMTATNEKLFF.

The chain has TRBV18 and TRBJ2-3; 9 nucleotides line up with TRBD2. Per germline, CDR1 KGHSH and CDR2 LQKENI. The V and J ends lost 5 bases and 4 bases, in that order; junction bases with no gene match: 7. The CDR3 is 15 amino acids. The CDR3 region is CASSVPGLAPDTQYF. The CDR3 region has the DNA TGTGCCAGCTCAGTACCGGGACTAGCCCCAGATACGCAGTATTTT.

The chain employs TRBV6-5 and TRBJ1-5, with D unclear. Trimming removed 0 bases from V and 3 bases from J, with 9 bases in between. CDR1 and CDR2 (germline): MNHEY, SVGAGI. This CDR3 spans 15 amino acids. The CDR3 loop reads CASSYSSTVNQPQHF. The CDR3 DNA follows: TGTGCCAGCAGTTACTCGAGTACAGTCAATCAGCCCCAGCATTTT.